These 10 T cell receptor beta chains were all obtained from the same sample, sequenced in a study of cytomegalovirus exposure and HLA in healthy donors. In the PCR, 60 Vbeta and 13 Jbeta primers were used. The repertoire was sequenced with immunoSEQ multiplex PCR; TCRdb's copy has only in-frame clones and lacks some. The table includes around 170,000 clones, around 80% detected once. The sequenced material came from PBMCs. Receptors originate from a man between 18 and 29 years old in good health and CMV-seronegative.

This clone was seen just once. The rearrangement links TRBV9 to TRBJ2-2, with TRBD2 as a possible D gene (6 bases). Trimming removed 3 bases at V and 7 bases at J, with 7 bases between. This CDR3 region has 12 residues. Germline V gene lookup returns CDR1 SGDLS and CDR2 YYNGEE. CDR3 DNA: TGTGCCAGCAGCGCGACTAGCGGGGAGCTGTTTTTT. It specifies CASSATSGELFF. The full variable domain, in which reference TRBV9 and TRBJ2-2 provide the parts outside the CDR3, is DSGVTQTPKHLITATGQRVTLRCSPRSGDLSVYWYQQSLDQGLQFLIQYYNGEERAKGNILERFSAQQFPDLHSELNLSSLELGDSALYFCASSATSGELFFGEGSRLTVL.

In this sample, this clone turned up a few times. V is TRBV6-6 and J is TRBJ2-7, with D perhaps matching TRBD2 (5 bases). The CDR3 has 13 residues. V lost 2 bases, J lost 3 bases, and 8 bases lay in between. Germline values: CDR1 MNHNY, CDR2 SVGAGI (reference sequence). This CDR3 reads CASSYGSGYEQYF. The CDR3, as DNA: TGTGCCAGCAGTTACGGCAGCGGCTACGAGCAGTACTTC.

This chain joins TRBV7-8 and TRBJ1-4; D uncertain. This CDR3 region has 15 residues. Trimming stripped 2 bases from V and 8 bases from J, with 15 bases between. CDR1 is SGHVS and CDR2 is FQNEAQ in the germline V gene. CDR3 nucleotides: TGTGCCAGCAGCTTACGCGGCCTCCTGGCGGAAAAACTGTTTTTT. It codes for CASSLRGLLAEKLFF.

The chain employs TRBV10-3 and TRBJ2-1; 8 nucleotides line up with TRBD2. The CDR3 length is 14 residues. Trimming cost V 9 bases and J 9 bases; bases outside gene matches: 13. Looked up from germline, CDR1 is ENHRY and CDR2 is SYGVKD. The DNA for the CDR3 is TGTGCCATGGGGGAAACTAGCGGAGGGGGTGAGCAGTTCTTC. As protein: CAMGETSGGGEQFF.

This chain uses TRBV5-1 with TRBJ2-7; 8 nucleotides line up with TRBD2. CDR1 is SGHRS and CDR2 is YFSETQ in the germline V gene. After removal of 4 bases from V and 0 bases from J, the junction contained 6 bases not matched to a gene. The CDR3 length is 15 residues. The CDR3 coding sequence is TGCGCCAGCAGCCCGACTAGCGAGACCTCCTACGAGCAGTACTTC. The encoded protein is CASSPTSETSYEQYF.

The chain recombines TRBV27 with TRBJ2-1, with no clear D. Trimming stripped 2 bases from V and 2 bases from J, with 4 bases between. Germline V gene sequence: CDR1 MNHEY, CDR2 SMNVEV (reference sequence). CDR3 length equals 13 residues. The CDR3 protein is CASSLNTYNEQFF. As DNA, the CDR3 is TGTGCCAGCAGTTTAAACACCTACAATGAGCAGTTCTTC.

This clone has just one count. The chain employs TRBV6-1 and TRBJ2-7, with a possible D match to TRBD1 (5 bases). The CDR3 extends over 14 amino acids. Germline lookup yields CDR1 MNHNS and CDR2 SASEGT. The germline V and J ends were trimmed by 6 bases and 2 bases, with 14 bases remaining between them. This CDR3 reads CASSKTDTAYEQYF. The CDR3, as DNA: TGTGCCAGCAGCAAGACAGATACCGCCTACGAGCAGTACTTC.

The chain has TRBV6-4 and TRBJ2-3; D remains ambiguous. CDR1 and CDR2 from the germline V gene are MRHNA and SNTAGT. The CDR3 extends over 13 amino acids. V lost 6 bases, J lost 1 base, and 8 bases lay in between. The CDR3 nucleotides are TGTGCCAGCAGAGCCTCCGGCACAGATACGCAGTATTTT. It translates to CASRASGTDTQYF.

This sequence joins TRBV10-2 and TRBJ2-4; 7 nucleotides agree with TRBD1. CDR1 is WSHSY, CDR2 SAAADI, per germline. V shed 6 bases and J 0 bases; nucleotides not matched to a gene: 8. The CDR3 is made up of 16 amino acids. The CDR3 is CASREDRVGAKNIQYF. The CDR3 nucleotides read TGCGCCAGCAGGGAAGACAGGGTCGGAGCCAAAAACATTCAGTACTTC.

The J gene is TRBJ2-5, the V gene TRBV4-1; TRBD2 matches 13 bases. Germline V gene data show CDR1 as MGHRA and CDR2 as YSYEKL. The V segment lost 4 bases and the J segment 4 bases; nucleotides outside the gene matches: 6. CDR3 length equals 16 residues. The CDR3 loop is CASSLGLAGVVETQYF. DNA of the CDR3: TGCGCCAGCAGCCTAGGACTAGCGGGAGTAGTAGAGACCCAGTACTTC.